A single sample gave rise to the 25 T cell receptor beta chains below, sequenced in a study of lymphopenia after photon versus proton radiotherapy. Only in-frame clones appear in the TCRdb table, and some are missing; sequencing was by immunoSEQ multiplex PCR. Altogether 150,000 or so clones are present, about 85% being singletons, with the ten largest covering about 4.4%. The input for sequencing was peripheral blood, taken from a patient treated with photon-based radiotherapy. All receptors come from a man aged 50 to 59 with gastric cancer.

This rearrangement joins TRBV5-1 to TRBJ1-1; 7 bases align to TRBD1. The V gene end was trimmed by 0 bases and the J gene end by 4 bases; junction bases not matched to a gene: 6. Germline lookup yields CDR1 SGHRS and CDR2 YFSETQ. The CDR3 runs 15 residues. The CDR3 DNA reads as TGCGCCAGCAGCTTGGCCGGGAAGGGGGCCACTGAAGCTTTCTTT. This codes for CASSLAGKGATEAFF.

The chain is built from TRBV7-2 and TRBJ2-5; TRBD2 agrees at 9 bases. The germline V gene encodes CDR1 SGHTA and CDR2 FQGNSA. This CDR3 has 14 residues. The V and J ends lost 5 bases and 7 bases, in that order; junction bases with no gene match: 8. CDR3 loop: CASSTRLAEMTQYF. CDR3 sequence (DNA): TGTGCCAGCAGCACAAGACTAGCGGAAATGACCCAGTACTTC.

The CDR3 is CASSRGGPTDTQYF. In nucleotides, the CDR3 is TGTGCCAGCAGCCGGGGGGGACCCACAGATACGCAGTATTTT. The chain couples TRBV28 to TRBJ2-3, with 8 bases fitting TRBD2. With 6 bases clipped from V and 2 bases from J, the junction kept 4 bases outside the gene matches. Per the germline V gene, CDR1 is MDHEN and CDR2 is SYDVKM. The CDR3 sequence is 14 residues long.

This clone was detected only a few times. The chain employs TRBV6-5 and TRBJ1-1, with D tentatively TRBD1 (6 bases). The CDR3 spans 14 residues. Germline-derived CDR1 and CDR2 are MNHEY and SVGAGI. Trimming left V 6 bases short and J 4 bases short, with 15 bases between. This CDR3 is CASREGGSATEAFF. DNA of the CDR3: TGTGCCAGCAGGGAGGGGGGTTCGGCCACTGAAGCTTTCTTT.

Notes on this clone: The same CDR3 also results from other DNA sequences found in this sample. This chain links TRBV5-1 with TRBJ1-1, with no clear D. The CDR3 is 13 amino acids. V was cut by 0 bases and J by 0 bases, with 3 bases left in between. Per germline, CDR1 SGHRS and CDR2 YFSETQ. The DNA for the CDR3 is TGCGCCAGCAGCTTGGGTTTGAACACTGAAGCTTTCTTT. Translated: CASSLGLNTEAFF. The full variable domain, its missing parts supplied by reference TRBV5-1 and TRBJ1-1, is KAGVTQTPRYLIKTRGQQVTLSCSPISGHRSVSWYQQTPGQGLQFLFEYFSETQRNKGNFPGRFSGRQFSNSRSEMNVSTLELGDSALYLCASSLGLNTEAFFGQGTRLTVV.

The rearrangement joins TRBV11-2 to TRBJ2-7; the match to TRBD2 covers 12 bases. Germline lookup yields CDR1 SGHAT and CDR2 FQNNGV. V gave up 2 bases and J gave up 2 bases; unmatched junction bases: 4. CDR3 size: 16 residues. CDR3 residues: CASSLSLAGGPYEQYF. The CDR3 nucleotides are TGTGCCAGCAGCTTATCCCTAGCGGGAGGGCCCTACGAGCAGTACTTC. Variable domain in full (rest from reference TRBV11-2 and TRBJ2-7): EAGVAQSPRYKIIEKRQSVAFWCNPISGHATLYWYQQILGQGPKLLIQFQNNGVVDDSQLPKDRFSAERLKGVDSTLKIQPAKLEDSAVYLCASSLSLAGGPYEQYFGPGTRLTVT.

The chain links TRBV5-5 to TRBJ1-5; D possibly corresponds to TRBD1 (5 bases). In germline, CDR1 is SGHKS, CDR2 YYEKEE (reference sequence). Trimming cost V 5 bases and J 2 bases, with 8 bases left between them. The CDR3 has 13 residues. The CDR3 DNA follows: TGTGCCAGCAGTGGGGGAGGCAATCAGCCCCAGCATTTT. It is translated as CASSGGGNQPQHF.

This chain joins TRBV15 and TRBJ2-7, with 8 nucleotides matching TRBD1. There are 15 residues in the CDR3. With 4 bases clipped from V and 2 bases from J, the junction kept 7 bases outside the gene matches. Germline loops: CDR1 LNHNV, CDR2 YYDKDF (reference sequence). The CDR3 region has the DNA TGTGCCACCAGCACTCGGACAGGGTCAGCCTACGAGCAGTACTTC. This encodes CATSTRTGSAYEQYF.

The chain employs TRBV19 and TRBJ1-1; possible D gene TRBD1, 5 bases. Trimming removed 6 bases at V and 0 bases at J, with 11 bases between. The CDR3 is 14 residues long. CDR1 LNHDA and CDR2 SQIVND come from the germline V gene (reference sequence). The CDR3 region has the DNA TGTGCCAGTAGCCCGGGGGGGTTGAACACTGAAGCTTTCTTT. Its protein product is CASSPGGLNTEAFF.

The chain links TRBV29-1 to TRBJ2-5; D remains unclear. Germline CDR1 is SQVTM and CDR2 is ANQGSEA. Deletions cut 7 bases from V and 3 bases from J, with 12 bases between. The CDR3 spans 12 residues. CDR3 nucleotide sequence: TGCAGCGGGGGAAGGCCGAAAGAGACCCAGTACTTC. Amino acids: CSGGRPKETQYF.

The V and J genes are TRBV11-2 and TRBJ2-5, with 8 bases fitting TRBD2. The CDR3 has 16 residues. V trimming: 5 bases; J trimming: 5 bases; junction bases outside the gene matches: 13. Germline values: CDR1 SGHAT, CDR2 FQNNGV. The chain's CDR3 is CASSPTLGLVGETQYF. DNA for the CDR3: TGTGCCAGCAGCCCAACGCTGGGACTAGTAGGGGAGACCCAGTACTTC.

This clone was detected only once. The genes are TRBV18 and TRBJ2-5, with 8 bases identical to TRBD1. V lost 3 bases, J lost 5 bases, and 5 bases stayed unmatched. Germline values: CDR1 KGHSH, CDR2 LQKENI. This CDR3 has 14 amino acids. In nucleotides, the CDR3 is TGTGCCAGCTCACCGACAGGGGAGAGGGAGACCCAGTACTTC. Translating gives CASSPTGERETQYF.

CDR3 sequence (DNA): TGTGCCAGCAGGCGTGGCGGGACGGCAGGGGAGTCTGGCTACACCTTC. Its protein is CASRRGGTAGESGYTF. The rearrangement links TRBV28 to TRBJ1-2, with D possibly being TRBD1 (6 bases). CDR3 length equals 16 residues. CDR1 is MDHEN and CDR2 is SYDVKM in the germline V gene. With 6 bases removed from V and 7 bases from J, the gap between germline ends came to 24 bases.

The chain recombines TRBV6-1 with TRBJ1-5, with D possibly being TRBD1 (6 bases). Trimming removed 7 bases at V and 0 bases at J, with 13 bases between. Germline V gives CDR1 MNHNS, CDR2 SASEGT. CDR3 size: 15 residues. This CDR3 is CASKQGHDSNQPQHF. CDR3 sequence (DNA): TGTGCCAGCAAACAGGGACACGATAGCAATCAGCCCCAGCATTTT.

This chain joins TRBV6-5 and TRBJ2-7; no reliable D call. The CDR3 has 16 amino acids. Per germline, CDR1 MNHEY and CDR2 SVGAGI. V was clipped by 4 bases and J by 5 bases, with 21 bases between them. CDR3 DNA sequence: TGTGCCAGCAGTTCCCGCGCCAAGCGCCCTGCCCACGAGCAGTACTTC. This codes for CASSSRAKRPAHEQYF.

This chain joins TRBV10-3 and TRBJ2-3, with TRBD2 identical over 10 bases. CDR3 length: 17 amino acids. V shed 0 bases and J 0 bases; nucleotides not matched to a gene: 3. The V gene's germline CDR1 is ENHRY and CDR2 SYGVKD. The CDR3 DNA reads as TGTGCCATCAGTGAGTCCATACTAGCGGGGAGCACAGATACGCAGTATTTT. Translating gives CAISESILAGSTDTQYF.

V is TRBV7-2 and J is TRBJ1-2, with D hard to call. The V end lost 2 bases, the J end lost 5 bases, and 12 bases lay between the germline ends. The CDR3 runs to 14 residues. CDR1 and CDR2 from the germline V gene are SGHTA and FQGNSA. The CDR3, as DNA: TGTGCCAGCAGCTTAACCCCTGGGCCGTATGGCTACACCTTC. Amino acid sequence: CASSLTPGPYGYTF.

The chain carries TRBV4-1 and TRBJ2-7; D possibly uses TRBD1 or TRBD2 (5 bases each). CDR3 length: 18 amino acids. Deletions cut 1 base from V and 0 bases from J, with 19 bases between. Germline V gives CDR1 MGHRA, CDR2 YSYEKL. The CDR3 loop is CASSQVGGPRGNSYEQYF. As DNA, the CDR3 is TGCGCCAGCAGCCAAGTCGGAGGCCCGAGGGGAAACTCCTACGAGCAGTACTTC.

This clone has a handful of counts. The chain recombines TRBV19 with TRBJ1-5, with D possibly being TRBD1 (5 bases). Germline CDR1 is LNHDA and CDR2 is SQIVND (reference sequence). The length of the CDR3 is 15 residues. Trimming removed 3 bases from V and 1 base from J, with 10 bases in between. CDR3 coding DNA: TGTGCCAGTAGTATCGGGGACGGAAGCAATCAGCCCCAGCATTTT. It yields the protein CASSIGDGSNQPQHF.

This chain links TRBV5-1 with TRBJ2-5, with D perhaps TRBD2 (6 bases). Germline CDR1 reads SGHRS; CDR2 reads YFSETQ. Trimming cost V 4 bases and J 5 bases, with 21 bases left between them. This CDR3 has 16 amino acids. The CDR3 spells CASSNPTFGGQETQYF. The CDR3 DNA is TGCGCCAGCAGCAATCCTACTTTTGGAGGGCAGGAGACCCAGTACTTC.

This chain links TRBV29-1 with TRBJ2-2; D remains unclear. V was shortened by 7 bases and J by 2 bases, with 5 bases between the two germline ends. CDR3 length: 11 amino acids. Germline CDR1 reads SQVTM; CDR2 reads ANQGSEA. CDR3 coding DNA: TGCAGCGCCCTAAACACCGGGGAGCTGTTTTTT. Amino acids: CSALNTGELFF.

The chain uses TRBV18 and TRBJ1-2; D is perhaps TRBD1 (6 bases). Looked up from germline, CDR1 is KGHSH and CDR2 is LQKENI. The CDR3 contains 16 residues. Trimming stripped 4 bases from V and 6 bases from J, with 21 bases between. CDR3 sequence: CASSLHLGGGPDGYTF. For the CDR3, the DNA is TGTGCCAGCTCACTTCATTTAGGGGGAGGGCCCGATGGCTACACCTTC.

The chain recombines TRBV7-9 with TRBJ2-1; 12 bases match TRBD2. The CDR3 sequence is 19 residues long. CDR1 is SEHNR and CDR2 is FQNEAQ in the germline V gene (reference sequence). V shed 1 base, J shed 0 bases, and the junction held 7 bases outside the gene matches. This chain's CDR3 is CASSLGGTSGWSSYNEQFF. DNA for the CDR3: TGTGCCAGCAGCTTAGGCGGGACTAGCGGGTGGAGCTCCTACAATGAGCAGTTCTTC.

This sequence joins TRBV5-4 and TRBJ1-2, with TRBD1 matching 7 bases. The germline gives CDR1 SGHNT, CDR2 YYREEE (reference sequence). The CDR3 consists of 14 residues. The trim removed 0 bases at V and 5 bases at J, leaving 4 bases unmatched. The CDR3 loop is CASSLDLQGYGYTF. The CDR3 DNA reads TGTGCCAGCAGCTTGGATTTACAGGGGTATGGCTACACCTTC. Drawing the rest from reference TRBV5-4 and TRBJ1-2, the complete variable domain is ETGVTQSPTHLIKTRGQQVTLRCSSQSGHNTVSWYQQALGQGPQFIFQYYREEENGRGNFPPRFSGLQFPNYSSELNVNALELDDSALYLCASSLDLQGYGYTFGSGTRLTVV.

This chain links TRBV9 with TRBJ2-7; 11 bases are a match to TRBD2. V lost 3 bases, J lost 3 bases, and 5 bases stayed unmatched. The germline gives CDR1 SGDLS, CDR2 YYNGEE. The CDR3 consists of 15 residues. The CDR3 DNA reads as TGTGCCAGCAGCGCCTCCGGGACTAGCGGCTACGAGCAGTACTTC. Translation: CASSASGTSGYEQYF.